This TCR beta chain was sequenced for a study of blood T cell repertoires in COVID-19. The wider study: Specimens from acute and convalescent COVID-19 originated in the United States, Italy and Spain. PBMCs, B-cell-depleted T cells, or T cells were the source of the cDNA or gDNA that made up the material.

A word on this clone: Given the absence of the conserved phenylalanine or tryptophan at the CDR3 end, a read error is likely. Because the CDR3's place on the DNA is in doubt, the DNA is left out and the CDR3 is given as listed by TCRdb.

Per the original data handling: Estimation of nucleated cell counts was performed using reference gene primer amplification. Sequencing was performed with immunoSEQ multiplex PCR; in TCRdb, only in-frame clones are kept and a portion is missing. That table supplies the V and J calls and clone size; D and trimming were determined from the DNA. The table has around 120,000 clones, 85% seen once. The TCR was taken from an elderly man with acute or convalescent COVID-19. The sample taken for sequencing was peripheral blood.

This CDR3 reads CASSSLPLWGD. This chain connects TRBV7-2 to TRBJ1-6; no check of the table's D call, TRBD1, against the DNA was made. Germline CDR1 and CDR2: SGHTA and FQGNSA. The CDR3 spans 11 amino acids, including both terminal residues.